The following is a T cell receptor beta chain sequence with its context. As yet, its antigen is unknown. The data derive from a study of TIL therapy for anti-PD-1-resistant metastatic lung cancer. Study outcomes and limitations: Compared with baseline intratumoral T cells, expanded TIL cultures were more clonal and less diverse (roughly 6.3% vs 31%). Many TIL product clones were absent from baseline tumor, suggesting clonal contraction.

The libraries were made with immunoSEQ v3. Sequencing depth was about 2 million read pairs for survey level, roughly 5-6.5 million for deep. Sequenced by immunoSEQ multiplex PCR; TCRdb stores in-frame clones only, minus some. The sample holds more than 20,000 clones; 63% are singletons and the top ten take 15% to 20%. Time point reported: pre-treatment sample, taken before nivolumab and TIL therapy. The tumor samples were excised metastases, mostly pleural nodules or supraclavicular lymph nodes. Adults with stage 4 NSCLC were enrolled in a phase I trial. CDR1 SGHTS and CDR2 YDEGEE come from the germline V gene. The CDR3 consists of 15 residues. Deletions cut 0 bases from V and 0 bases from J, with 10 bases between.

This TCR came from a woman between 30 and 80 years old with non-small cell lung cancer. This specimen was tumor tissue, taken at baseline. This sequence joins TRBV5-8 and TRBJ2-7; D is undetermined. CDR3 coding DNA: TGTGCCAGCAGCTTGGACTCATTCCGCTCCTACGAGCAGTACTTC. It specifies CASSLDSFRSYEQYF.